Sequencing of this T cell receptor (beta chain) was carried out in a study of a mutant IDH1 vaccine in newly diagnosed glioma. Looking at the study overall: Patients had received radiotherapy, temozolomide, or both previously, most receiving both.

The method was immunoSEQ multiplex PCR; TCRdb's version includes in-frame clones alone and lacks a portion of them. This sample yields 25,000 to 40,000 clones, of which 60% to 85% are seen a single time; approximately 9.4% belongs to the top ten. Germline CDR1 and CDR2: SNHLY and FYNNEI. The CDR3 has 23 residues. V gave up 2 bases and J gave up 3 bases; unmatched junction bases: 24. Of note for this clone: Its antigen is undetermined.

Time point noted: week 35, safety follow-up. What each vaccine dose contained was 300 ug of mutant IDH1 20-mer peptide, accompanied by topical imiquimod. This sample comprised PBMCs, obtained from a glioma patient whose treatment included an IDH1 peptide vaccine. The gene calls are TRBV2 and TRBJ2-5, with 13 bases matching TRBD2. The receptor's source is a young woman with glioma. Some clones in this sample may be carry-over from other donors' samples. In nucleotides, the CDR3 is TGTGCCAGCAGTGAAAGACGGACAGGGGGATTTTTTGGACTAGCGGGAGCAAAAGAGACCCAGTACTTC. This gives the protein CASSERRTGGFFGLAGAKETQYF.